Detailed here is one T cell receptor (beta chain). The data belong to a study of tumor-infiltrating lymphocytes in oesophageal squamous cell carcinoma. TCRdb itself ran the PCR reads through MiXCR, one entry per CDR3 protein. Among almost 20,000 distinct CDR3 sequences listed, approximately 40% were seen once. With 1 base removed from V and 3 bases from J, the gap between germline ends came to 8 bases. CDR1 and CDR2 from the germline V gene are SGHNT and YYREEE (reference sequence). The CDR3 runs to 13 residues. This clonotype was sampled from a male donor with esophageal squamous cell carcinoma. The chain combines TRBV5-4 with TRBJ2-7; unclear D gene. The specimen sequenced was esophageal tumor tissue. The CDR3 nucleotides read TGTGCCAGCAGCTTGAGGACGGGCTACGAGCAGTACTTC. As protein: CASSLRTGYEQYF.